The 5 T cell receptor beta chains below were found in one sample sequenced in a study of cytomegalovirus exposure and HLA in healthy donors. The PCR ran on 60 Vbeta and 13 Jbeta primers. Sequencing used immunoSEQ multiplex PCR; TCRdb keeps in-frame clones, though not all of them. Among around 150,000 clones, roughly 80% were seen once, and the ten largest hold around 2.2%. The sequencing input was PBMCs. These receptors came from a young man in good health and CMV-seronegative.

This sequence joins TRBV7-9 and TRBJ1-5, with D hard to call. The CDR3 covers 13 residues. Germline V gene data show CDR1 as SEHNR and CDR2 as FQNEAQ (reference sequence). V lost 1 base to trimming and J lost 7 bases, with 8 bases between them. CDR3 DNA: TGTGCCAGCAGCTTAGGGAGAGGCCAGCCCCAGCATTTT. Amino acid sequence: CASSLGRGQPQHF. Together with reference TRBV7-9 and TRBJ1-5, the CDR3 gives the full variable domain: DTGVSQNPRHKITKRGQNVTFRCDPISEHNRLYWYRQTLGQGPEFLTYFQNEAQLEKSRLLSDRFSAERPKGSFSTLEIQRTEQGDSAMYLCASSLGRGQPQHFGDGTRLSIL.

The chain uses TRBV7-2 and TRBJ2-1, with 7 bases that match TRBD2. Germline V gives CDR1 SGHTA, CDR2 FQGNSA. Unmatched junction bases numbered 3, after V lost 1 base and J lost 9 bases. There are 13 residues in the CDR3. The CDR3 loop reads CASSLGLAVEQFF. CDR3 DNA: TGTGCCAGCAGCTTAGGACTAGCAGTTGAGCAGTTCTTC.

There are a few counts of this clone. This chain uses TRBV5-5 with TRBJ1-1; D not certain. The ends were cut back, 0 bases at V and 4 bases at J, with 7 bases in the middle. The CDR3 spans 13 residues. Germline CDR1 is SGHKS and CDR2 is YYEKEE (reference sequence). CDR3 sequence: CASSLASGTEAFF. CDR3 nucleotides: TGTGCCAGCAGCTTGGCCTCCGGCACTGAAGCTTTCTTT.

This clone was picked up a small number of times. This sequence joins TRBV14 and TRBJ2-1; possibly TRBD1 for D (5 bases). The length of the CDR3 is 13 residues. From germline, CDR1 is SGHDN and CDR2 FVKESK. The germline V and J ends were trimmed by 1 base and 12 bases, with 13 bases remaining between them. CDR3 bases: TGTGCCAGCAGCCAAGGGAGTAGGGGCTCGCAGTTCTTC. This gives the protein CASSQGSRGSQFF.

This clone was seen just once. The V gene is TRBV6-1, the J gene TRBJ2-1; 9 bases line up with TRBD1. Germline assignment: CDR1 MNHNS and CDR2 SASEGT. J lost 1 base, V lost 1 base, and 5 bases had no gene match. The CDR3 totals 17 residues. CDR3 DNA: TGTGCCAGCAGTGAAGTCGGGACAGGGATATCCTACAATGAGCAGTTCTTC. Its protein product is CASSEVGTGISYNEQFF.